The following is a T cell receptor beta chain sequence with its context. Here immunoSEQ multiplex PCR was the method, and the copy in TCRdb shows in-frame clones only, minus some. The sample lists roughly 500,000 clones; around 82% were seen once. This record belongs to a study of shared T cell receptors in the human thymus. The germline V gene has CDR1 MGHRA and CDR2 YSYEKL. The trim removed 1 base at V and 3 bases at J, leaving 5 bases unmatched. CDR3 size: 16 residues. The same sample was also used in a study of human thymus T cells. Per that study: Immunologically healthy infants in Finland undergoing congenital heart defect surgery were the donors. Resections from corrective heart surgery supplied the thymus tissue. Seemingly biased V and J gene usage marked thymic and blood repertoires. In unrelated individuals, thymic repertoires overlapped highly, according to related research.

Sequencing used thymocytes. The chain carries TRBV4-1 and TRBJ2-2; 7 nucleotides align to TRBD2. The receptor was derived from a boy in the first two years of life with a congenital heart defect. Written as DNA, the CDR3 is TGCGCCAGCAGCCAAGGATTAGCGGGCGACACCGGGGAGCTGTTTTTT. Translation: CASSQGLAGDTGELFF.